This T cell receptor (beta chain) came from a study of T cell responses to AZD1222 COVID-19 vaccine. Study-level results: Most donors were white British and more were female, and clonal diversity was possibly underestimated. Baseline seropositivity occurred in only 5 or 6 AZD1222 recipients. The study found Spike-specific TCR breadth and depth rose after two AZD1222 doses.

The protocol was immunoSEQ multiplex PCR, while the TCRdb copy is restricted to in-frame clones and leaves out a portion. The sample lists some 74,000 clones, 80% occurring once. The CDR3 has 13 residues. The V and J ends lost 4 bases and 7 bases respectively, with 11 bases between them. The germline V gene encodes CDR1 LNHDA and CDR2 SQIVND (reference sequence). A word on this clone: Its antigen remains unidentified.

The chain couples TRBV19 to TRBJ1-5, with D unclear. This sample comprised peripheral blood, obtained on day 0 of AZD1222 vaccination. This receptor was identified in an adult in good health. In DNA, the CDR3 is TGTGCCAGTAGTAGTCCAGGCAGCCAGCCCCAGCATTTT. It codes for CASSSPGSQPQHF. Variable domain in full (rest from reference TRBV19 and TRBJ1-5): DGGITQSPKYLFRKEGQNVTLSCEQNLNHDAMYWYRQDPGQGLRLIYYSQIVNDFQKGDIAEGYSVSREKKESFPLTVTSAQKNPTAFYLCASSSPGSQPQHFGDGTRLSIL.